The rows below give T cell receptor beta chains drawn from one sample of a study of blood T cell repertoires in COVID-19. Sequenced by immunoSEQ multiplex PCR; TCRdb stores in-frame clones only, minus some. Of 310,000 or so clones in the sample, around nine tenths are singletons; the top ten hold roughly 4%. The sequenced material came from peripheral blood. The receptors were sampled from a woman between 45 and 65 years old with active or convalescent COVID-19. CDR3s include the opening cysteine and the closing phenylalanine or tryptophan. Fields, in order: V gene, clone size, J gene, D gene, CDR3 DNA, CDR3 protein. The D gene is left open where the match is weak. Clone size is given for some rows only: seen once, a few or many times, or a class if the clone is expanded.

>TRBV28|once|TRBJ1-4|-
TGTGCCAGCAGGCAAAGAGTAACTAATGAAAAACTGTTTTTT
CASRQRVTNEKLFF
>TRBV5-4|once|TRBJ2-2|TRBD1
TGTGCCAGCAGCTTGGTGGACAGGAATACTGGGGAGCTGTTTTTT
CASSLVDRNTGELFF
>TRBV6-2/TRBV6-3|-|TRBJ2-7|-
TGTGCCAGCAGCTTCGACAGGACCTACGAGCAGTACTTC
CASSFDRTYEQYF
>TRBV10-1|-|TRBJ1-2|TRBD1
TGCGCCAGCAGTGAGCGTCCGGGACAGCACTATGGCTACACCTTC
CASSERPGQHYGYTF
>TRBV29-1|-|TRBJ1-2|TRBD1
TGCAGCGTTATTACTACAGGGGGCGGTGGCTACACCTTC
CSVITTGGGGYTF
>TRBV28|-|TRBJ1-2|TRBD1
TGTGCCAGCGGGAGGGACAGGTCTTACTTC
CASGRDRSYF
>TRBV2|-|TRBJ1-5|-
TGTGCCAGCAGTGTGAGGCAACTGAGGCAGCCCCAGCATTTT
CASSVRQLRQPQHF
>TRBV7-3|-|TRBJ2-2|TRBD2
TGTGCCAGCAGCTTATCACTAGCGGGGACGAACACCGGGGAGCTGTTTTTT
CASSLSLAGTNTGELFF
>TRBV5-1|-|TRBJ1-4|-
TGCGCCAGCAGCCCGCGGGGACGAGAAAAACTGTTTTTT
CASSPRGREKLFF
>TRBV6-5|-|TRBJ2-2|-
TGTGCCGGAGGAAGCGGGCCGGGGGACGCCGGGGAGCTGTTTTTT
CAGGSGPGDAGELFF
>TRBV30|-|TRBJ2-1|TRBD1
TGTGCCCATAACAGGGGCGACAATTGGAATGAGCAGTTCTTC
CAHNRGDNWNEQFF
>TRBV18|few|TRBJ2-2|-
TGTGCCAGCTCACCTAAATATAAGCCGGGACAATCAGGCTCCGGGGAGCTGTTTTTT
CASSPKYKPGQSGSGELFF
>TRBV7-9|-|TRBJ2-5|TRBD2
TGTGCCAGCAGCTCCGGGGGGACTAGGGATCGGGAGACCCAGTACTTC
CASSSGGTRDRETQYF
>TRBV5-5|-|TRBJ1-2|TRBD1
TGTGCCAGCAGCTTGGGAAGGGGGCTTGGCTACACCTTC
CASSLGRGLGYTF
>TRBV5-1|-|TRBJ2-1|TRBD2
TGCGCCAGCAGCTTGGCGACTAGCGGGGCTAATGAGCAGTTCTTC
CASSLATSGANEQFF
>TRBV9|few|TRBJ2-7|TRBD2
TGTGCCAGCAGCCTCGGACTAGCGGACGAGCAGTACTTC
CASSLGLADEQYF
>TRBV28|-|TRBJ2-3|TRBD2
TGTGCCAGCAGTAGCATAGCGGGGGGGCGGGCAGATACGCAGTATTTT
CASSSIAGGRADTQYF
>TRBV7-2|-|TRBJ1-6|TRBD1
TGTGCCAGCAGCTTTGGGGGGGGACAGGATAATTCACCCCTCCACTTT
CASSFGGGQDNSPLHF
>TRBV7-6|-|TRBJ2-1|TRBD1
TGTGCCAGCAGCTCGCGGACAGGGCGGGACAATGAGCAGTTCTTC
CASSSRTGRDNEQFF
>TRBV19|-|TRBJ2-2|TRBD1
TGTGCCAGTAGTTACCAACGGGGACAGGGGCACACCGGGGAGCTGTTTTTT
CASSYQRGQGHTGELFF
>TRBV5-1|-|TRBJ2-3|TRBD2
TGCGCCAGCAGCTTGAACCCAACAACCGGGACTACTAGCACAGATACGCAGTATTTT
CASSLNPTTGTTSTDTQYF
>TRBV10-3|-|TRBJ2-7|TRBD1
TGTGCCATCAGTGGAAGACAGGGGACCCTCTCCTACGAGCAGTACTTC
CAISGRQGTLSYEQYF
>TRBV15|-|TRBJ2-3|-
TGTGCCACCAGGGCTTCGACAGCCACAGATACGCAGTATTTT
CATRASTATDTQYF
>TRBV9|-|TRBJ1-3|-
TGTGCCAGCAGCGTAGACGGGGATGGTGCCTACTCTGGAAACACCATATATTTT
CASSVDGDGAYSGNTIYF
>TRBV3-1/TRBV3-2|-|TRBJ2-1|TRBD2
TGTGCCAGCAGCCAAGCATCCCGCTCACTAGCGGGGGGGGAAAATGAGCAGTTCTTC
CASSQASRSLAGGENEQFF
>TRBV21-1|-|TRBJ2-7|-
TGTGCCAGCAGCGAACGACAGGATTGTTCCTACGAGCAGTACTTC
CASSERQDCSYEQYF
>TRBV28|-|TRBJ2-1|TRBD2
TGTGCCAGCAGTGATCTAGCGGGAGAGGGCTACAATGAGCAGTTCTTC
CASSDLAGEGYNEQFF
>TRBV7-6|-|TRBJ1-1|-
TGTGCCAGCACCCTCGACAGTAACACTGAAGCTTTCTTT
CASTLDSNTEAFF
>TRBV6-2/TRBV6-3|-|TRBJ1-1|-
TGTGCCAGCAGTCTTAACCTACAGGGCACTGAAGCTTTCTTT
CASSLNLQGTEAFF
>TRBV18|-|TRBJ1-5|TRBD1
TGTGCCAGCTCACCGGGGACAGTCACCAATCAGCCCCAGCATTTT
CASSPGTVTNQPQHF
>TRBV28|-|TRBJ2-2|-
TGTGCCAGCACGGAGACAGTCAACACCGGGGAGCTGTTTTTT
CASTETVNTGELFF
>TRBV5-6|-|TRBJ2-1|-
TGTGCCAGCAGCGAGGGTGGGACAGAGCAGTTCTTC
CASSEGGTEQFF
>TRBV6-2/TRBV6-3|-|TRBJ1-2|-
TGTGCCAGCAGTTCAGTTGCCCAGCGGGGCGGCTACACCTTC
CASSSVAQRGGYTF
>TRBV28|-|TRBJ2-5|TRBD2
TGTGCCAGCAGTTTATTAGCGGGGATCAAAGAGACCCAGTACTTC
CASSLLAGIKETQYF
>TRBV24-1|-|TRBJ1-5|-
TGTGCCACCAGTATCGGACAGAATCAGCCCCAGCATTTT
CATSIGQNQPQHF
>TRBV5-5|-|TRBJ1-2|-
TGTGCCAGCAGCTTATGGACTCTCTATGGCTACACCTTC
CASSLWTLYGYTF
>TRBV5-1|few|TRBJ2-2|TRBD2
TGCGCCAGCAGCCTAGAGCGGGGGGGTCTGTTTTTT
CASSLERGGLFF
>TRBV24-1|-|TRBJ1-2|-
TGTGCCACCAGTGATTCGGGAGGCCTGCGGGGCTACACCTTC
CATSDSGGLRGYTF
>TRBV30|once|TRBJ2-1|-
TGTGCCTGGAGGGACTTCGACAATGAGCAGTTCTTC
CAWRDFDNEQFF
>TRBV28|-|TRBJ1-3|-
TGTGCCAGCAGTTCACTGACAGGAAACACCATATATTTT
CASSSLTGNTIYF
>TRBV6-5|-|TRBJ1-4|-
TGTGCCAGCAGACAGGGACGGGGAAATGAAAAACTGTTTTTT
CASRQGRGNEKLFF
>TRBV3-1/TRBV3-2|-|TRBJ1-4|-
TGTGCCAGCAGCCAAGAGGGGGGGATTCGGGAAAAACTGTTTTTT
CASSQEGGIREKLFF
>TRBV7-9|-|TRBJ1-5|-
TGTGCCAGCAGCCGGGAGTTTGGCAATCAGCCCCAGCATTTT
CASSREFGNQPQHF